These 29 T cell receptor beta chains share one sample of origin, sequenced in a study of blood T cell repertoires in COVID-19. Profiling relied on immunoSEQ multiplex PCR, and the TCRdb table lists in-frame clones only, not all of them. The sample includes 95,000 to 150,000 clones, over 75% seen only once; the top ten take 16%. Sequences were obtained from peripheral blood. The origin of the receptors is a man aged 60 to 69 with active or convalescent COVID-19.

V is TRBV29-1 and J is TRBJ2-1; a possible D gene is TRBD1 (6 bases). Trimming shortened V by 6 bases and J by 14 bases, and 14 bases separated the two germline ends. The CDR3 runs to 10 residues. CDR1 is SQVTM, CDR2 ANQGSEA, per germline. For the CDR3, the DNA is TGCAGCGTCTTAACAGGGTGGGAGTTCTTC. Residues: CSVLTGWEFF.

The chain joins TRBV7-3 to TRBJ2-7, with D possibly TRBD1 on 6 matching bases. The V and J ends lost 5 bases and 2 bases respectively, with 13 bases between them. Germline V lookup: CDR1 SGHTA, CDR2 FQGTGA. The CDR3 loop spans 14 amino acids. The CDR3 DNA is TGTGCCAGCAGCCCCAATCCAGGGGCCTACGAGCAGTACTTC. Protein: CASSPNPGAYEQYF.

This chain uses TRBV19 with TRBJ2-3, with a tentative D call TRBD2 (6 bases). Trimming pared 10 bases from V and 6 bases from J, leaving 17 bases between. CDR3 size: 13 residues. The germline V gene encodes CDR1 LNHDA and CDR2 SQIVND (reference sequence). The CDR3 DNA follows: TGTGCCACCACGGGAGCGGCTCGGGATACGCAGTATTTT. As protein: CATTGAARDTQYF.

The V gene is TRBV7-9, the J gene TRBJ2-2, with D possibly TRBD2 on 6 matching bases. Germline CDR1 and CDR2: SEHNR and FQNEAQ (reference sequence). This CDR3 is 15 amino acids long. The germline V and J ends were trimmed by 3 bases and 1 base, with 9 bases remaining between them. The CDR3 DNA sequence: TGTGCCAGCAGCTTGGGACTCATGAACACCGGGGAGCTGTTTTTT. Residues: CASSLGLMNTGELFF.

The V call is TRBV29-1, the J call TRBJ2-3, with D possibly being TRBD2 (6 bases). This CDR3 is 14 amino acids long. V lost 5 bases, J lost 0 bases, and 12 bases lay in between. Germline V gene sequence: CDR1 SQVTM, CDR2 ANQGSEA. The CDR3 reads CSVIPGTSTDTQYF. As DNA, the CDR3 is TGCAGCGTTATACCCGGGACTAGCACAGATACGCAGTATTTT.

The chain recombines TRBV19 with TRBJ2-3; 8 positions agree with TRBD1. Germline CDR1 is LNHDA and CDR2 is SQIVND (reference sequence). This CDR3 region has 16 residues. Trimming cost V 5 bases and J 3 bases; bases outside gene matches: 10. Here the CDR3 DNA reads TGTGCCAGTAGTTCCCCGGACAGGGACTTGACAGATACGCAGTATTTT. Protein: CASSSPDRDLTDTQYF.

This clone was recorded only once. In DNA, the CDR3 is TGTGCCAGCAGTGGCGCGGGACTAGCGGTGAGCACAGATACGCAGTATTTT. It codes for CASSGAGLAVSTDTQYF. The chain is built from TRBV6-2 or TRBV6-3 and TRBJ2-3; 11 positions agree with TRBD2. CDR1 and CDR2 from the germline V gene are MNHEY and SVGEGT. This CDR3 spans 17 amino acids. Trimming at V came to 5 bases and at J to 0 bases, leaving 7 bases not matched to a gene.

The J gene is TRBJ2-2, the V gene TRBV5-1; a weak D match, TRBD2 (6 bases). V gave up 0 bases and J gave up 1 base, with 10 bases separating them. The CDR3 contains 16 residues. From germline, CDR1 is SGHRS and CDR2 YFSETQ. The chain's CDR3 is CASSLGSGENTGELFF. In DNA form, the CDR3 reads TGCGCCAGCAGCTTGGGTTCGGGGGAGAACACCGGGGAGCTGTTTTTT.

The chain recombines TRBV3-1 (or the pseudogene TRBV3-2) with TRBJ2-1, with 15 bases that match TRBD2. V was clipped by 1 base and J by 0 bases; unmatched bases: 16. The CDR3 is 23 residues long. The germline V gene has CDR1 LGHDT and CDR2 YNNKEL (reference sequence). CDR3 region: CASSQVWAGTSGRRRGSYNEQFF. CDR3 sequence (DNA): TGTGCCAGCAGCCAAGTTTGGGCCGGGACTAGCGGGAGGAGACGAGGCTCCTACAATGAGCAGTTCTTC.

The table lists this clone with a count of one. CDR3 sequence (DNA): TGTGCCAGCAGCACCCTAGCGGGAGGGACCGGGGAGCTGTTTTTT. Residues: CASSTLAGGTGELFF. The chain couples TRBV7-3 to TRBJ2-2; 12 nucleotides align to TRBD2. Trimming took 5 bases from V and 5 from J; bases not matched to a gene: 3. Germline V CDR1 and CDR2: SGHTA, FQGTGA. The CDR3 is made up of 15 amino acids.

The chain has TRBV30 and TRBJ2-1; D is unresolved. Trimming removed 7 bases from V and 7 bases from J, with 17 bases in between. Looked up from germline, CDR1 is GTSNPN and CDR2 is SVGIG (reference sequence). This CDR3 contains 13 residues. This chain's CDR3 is CASRLPPVNEQFF. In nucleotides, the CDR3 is TGTGCCTCTCGCTTACCCCCGGTTAATGAGCAGTTCTTC. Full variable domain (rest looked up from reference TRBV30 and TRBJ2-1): SQTIHQWPATLVQPVGSPLSLECTVEGTSNPNLYWYRQAAGRGLQLLFYSVGIGQISSEVPQNLSASRPQDRQFILSSKKLLLSDSGFYLCASRLPPVNEQFFGPGTRLTVL.

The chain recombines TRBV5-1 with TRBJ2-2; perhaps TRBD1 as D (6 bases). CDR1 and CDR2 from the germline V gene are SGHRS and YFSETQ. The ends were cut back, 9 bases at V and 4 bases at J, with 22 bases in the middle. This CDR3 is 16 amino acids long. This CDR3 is CATMVGAGLTTGELFF. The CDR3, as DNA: TGCGCCACCATGGTGGGGGCAGGGCTGACCACCGGGGAGCTGTTTTTT.

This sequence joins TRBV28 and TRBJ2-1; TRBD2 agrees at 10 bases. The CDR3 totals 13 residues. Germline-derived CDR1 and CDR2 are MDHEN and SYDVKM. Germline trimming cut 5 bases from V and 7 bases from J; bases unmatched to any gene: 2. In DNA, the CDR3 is TGTGCCAGCAGTCTAGCGGGAGCGAATGAGCAGTTCTTC. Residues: CASSLAGANEQFF.

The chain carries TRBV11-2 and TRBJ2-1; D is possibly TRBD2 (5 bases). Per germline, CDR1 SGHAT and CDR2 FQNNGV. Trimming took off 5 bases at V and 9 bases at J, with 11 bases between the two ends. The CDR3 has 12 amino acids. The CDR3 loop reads CASSPPGSEQFF. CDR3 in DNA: TGTGCCAGCAGCCCCCCGGGATCTGAGCAGTTCTTC.

The CDR3 DNA reads TGTGCCAGCAGCCTCCGGGACAGCGCCTACAATGAGCAGTTCTTC. Protein sequence: CASSLRDSAYNEQFF. The rearrangement links TRBV7-2 to TRBJ2-1, with TRBD1 identical over 7 bases. This CDR3 is built from 15 residues. CDR1 and CDR2 (germline): SGHTA, FQGNSA. Unmatched junction bases numbered 6, after V lost 5 bases and J lost 2 bases.

The CDR3 DNA sequence: TGTGCCAGCAGCTTAGGCGAACGGGGGGGACTCGACGAGCAGTACTTC. Protein: CASSLGERGGLDEQYF. The chain links TRBV7-9 to TRBJ2-7; 8 bases are shared with TRBD2. The V gene end was trimmed by 1 base and the J gene end by 5 bases; junction bases not matched to a gene: 10. The CDR3 runs 16 residues. The V gene's germline CDR1 is SEHNR and CDR2 FQNEAQ (reference sequence).

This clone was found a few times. In nucleotides, the CDR3 is TGTGCCAGCAGCGGTTCAGGGGGTGGTAATTCACCCCTCCACTTT. Its protein product is CASSGSGGGNSPLHF. The rearrangement uses TRBV3-1 (or the pseudogene TRBV3-2) and TRBJ1-6; 7 positions match TRBD1. The J segment lost 6 bases and the V segment lost 5 bases, leaving 7 bases of the junction unmatched. Germline V gene sequence: CDR1 LGHDT, CDR2 YNNKEL (reference sequence). CDR3 length: 15 amino acids.

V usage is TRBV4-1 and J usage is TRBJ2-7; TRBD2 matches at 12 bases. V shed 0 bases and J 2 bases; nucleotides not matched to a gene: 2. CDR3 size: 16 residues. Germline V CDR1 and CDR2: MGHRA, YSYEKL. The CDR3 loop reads CASSQDRTSGTYEQYF. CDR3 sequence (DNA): TGCGCCAGCAGCCAAGATCGGACTAGCGGGACCTACGAGCAGTACTTC.

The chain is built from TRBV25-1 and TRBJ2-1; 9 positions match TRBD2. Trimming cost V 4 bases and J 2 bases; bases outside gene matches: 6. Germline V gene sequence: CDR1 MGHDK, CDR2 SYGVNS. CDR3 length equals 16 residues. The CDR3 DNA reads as TGTGCCAGCAGTGCCCGTAGCGGGGGCACCTACAATGAGCAGTTCTTC. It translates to CASSARSGGTYNEQFF.

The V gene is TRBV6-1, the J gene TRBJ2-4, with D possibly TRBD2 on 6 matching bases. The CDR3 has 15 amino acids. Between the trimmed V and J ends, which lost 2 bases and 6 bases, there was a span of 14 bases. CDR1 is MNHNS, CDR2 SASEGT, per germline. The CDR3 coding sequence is TGTGCCAGCAGTGAAACCCGGGGGAACGGAAACATTCAGTACTTC. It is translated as CASSETRGNGNIQYF.

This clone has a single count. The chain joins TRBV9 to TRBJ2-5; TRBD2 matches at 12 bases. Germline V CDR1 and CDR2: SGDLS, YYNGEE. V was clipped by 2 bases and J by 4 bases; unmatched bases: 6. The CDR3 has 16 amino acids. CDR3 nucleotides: TGTGCCAGCAGCGTTTCCTTGGGACTAGCGGGAGAGACCCAGTACTTC. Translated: CASSVSLGLAGETQYF.

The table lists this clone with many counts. The CDR3 nucleotides read TGTGCCAGCCGGGGGGAAGGTACAGACACCATATATTTT. It translates to CASRGEGTDTIYF. The V gene is TRBV27, the J gene TRBJ1-3, with a tentative D call TRBD1 (5 bases). This CDR3 region has 13 residues. V lost 8 bases, J lost 8 bases, and 16 bases lay in between. CDR1 is MNHEY and CDR2 is SMNVEV in the germline V gene (reference sequence).

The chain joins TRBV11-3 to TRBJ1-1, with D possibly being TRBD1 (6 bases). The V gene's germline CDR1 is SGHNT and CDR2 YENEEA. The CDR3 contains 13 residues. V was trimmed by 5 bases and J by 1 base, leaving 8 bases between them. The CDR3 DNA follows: TGTGCCAGCAGCACGGACAGGAACACTGAAGCTTTCTTT. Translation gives CASSTDRNTEAFF.

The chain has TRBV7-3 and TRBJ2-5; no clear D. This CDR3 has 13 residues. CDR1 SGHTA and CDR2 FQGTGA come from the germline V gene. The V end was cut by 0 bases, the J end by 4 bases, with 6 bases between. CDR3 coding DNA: TGTGCCAGCAGCTTAACGAGCCTAGAGACCCAGTACTTC. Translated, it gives CASSLTSLETQYF.

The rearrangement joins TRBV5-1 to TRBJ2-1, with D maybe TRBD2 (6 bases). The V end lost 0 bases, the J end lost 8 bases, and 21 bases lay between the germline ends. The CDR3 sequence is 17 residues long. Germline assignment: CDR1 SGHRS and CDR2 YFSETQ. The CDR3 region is CASSLDGGLAVFDEQFF. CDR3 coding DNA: TGCGCCAGCAGCTTGGACGGCGGATTAGCGGTGTTCGATGAGCAGTTCTTC.

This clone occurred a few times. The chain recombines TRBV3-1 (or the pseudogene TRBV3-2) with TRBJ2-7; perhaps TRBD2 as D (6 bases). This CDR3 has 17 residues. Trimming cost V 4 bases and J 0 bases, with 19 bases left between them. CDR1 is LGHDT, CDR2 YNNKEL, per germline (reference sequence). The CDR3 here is CASSPPPRSGSSYEQYF. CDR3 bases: TGTGCCAGCAGCCCGCCTCCAAGGTCCGGGAGCTCCTACGAGCAGTACTTC.

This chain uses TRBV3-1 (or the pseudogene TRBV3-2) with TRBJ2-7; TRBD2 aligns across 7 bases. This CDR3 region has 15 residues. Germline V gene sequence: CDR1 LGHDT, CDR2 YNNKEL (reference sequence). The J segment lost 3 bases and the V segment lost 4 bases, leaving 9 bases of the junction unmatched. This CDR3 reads CASSPPAGAVYEQYF. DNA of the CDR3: TGTGCCAGCAGCCCCCCGGCGGGAGCGGTCTACGAGCAGTACTTC.

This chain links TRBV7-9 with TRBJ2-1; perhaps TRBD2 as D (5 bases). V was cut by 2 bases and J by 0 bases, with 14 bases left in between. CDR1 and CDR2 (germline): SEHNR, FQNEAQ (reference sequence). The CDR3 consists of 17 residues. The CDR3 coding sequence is TGTGCCAGCAGCTTACCTTCTTCGGGAAGCTCCTACAATGAGCAGTTCTTC. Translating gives CASSLPSSGSSYNEQFF. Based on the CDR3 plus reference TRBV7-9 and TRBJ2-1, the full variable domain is DTGVSQNPRHKITKRGQNVTFRCDPISEHNRLYWYRQTLGQGPEFLTYFQNEAQLEKSRLLSDRFSAERPKGSFSTLEIQRTEQGDSAMYLCASSLPSSGSSYNEQFFGPGTRLTVL.

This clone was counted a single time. CDR3: CASSPDSFYGYTF. CDR3 DNA: TGTGCCAGCAGTCCCGACAGCTTCTATGGCTACACCTTC. This chain uses TRBV6-5 with TRBJ1-2, with D tentatively TRBD1 (5 bases). CDR3 length equals 13 residues. The V gene lost 5 bases and the J gene lost 4 bases, with 11 bases spanning the gap. Per the germline V gene, CDR1 is MNHEY and CDR2 is SVGAGI.